These T cell receptor beta chains were read from a single sample in a study of T cells in Graves' hyperthyroidism and ophthalmopathy. TCRdb itself ran the multiplex PCR reads through MiXCR, one entry per CDR3 protein. The data show about 760,000 distinct CDR3 sequences, under 45% seen once. The specimen sequenced was blood. These receptor sequences come from a middle-aged woman with Graves' hyperthyroidism. Each CDR3 is given with its conserved first and last residue. D genes are given only for firm matches. The listing skips clone size in some rows; elsewhere it reads once, few, many or a size class.

j_call clone_size v_call d_call cdr3_aa cdr3_nt
TRBJ1-2 many TRBV20-1 - CSARDGNYGYTF TGCAGTGCGAGGGACGGCAACTATGGCTACACCTTC
TRBJ2-7 - TRBV29-1 TRBD1 CSVEGDRGPYEQYF TGCAGCGTTGAAGGGGACAGGGGGCCCTACGAGCAGTACTTC
TRBJ1-1 many TRBV2 TRBD1 CASRGTGDRNTEAFF TGTGCCAGCAGGGGAACGGGGGACAGGAACACTGAAGCTTTCTTT
TRBJ1-4 - TRBV11-3 TRBD1 CASSPGTAQINEKLFF TGTGCCAGCAGCCCCGGGACAGCTCAAATTAATGAAAAACTGTTTTTT
TRBJ2-2 - TRBV7-3 - CASSEGGPTYNEQFF TGTGCCAGCAGCGAGGGCGGGCCCACCTACAATGAGCAGTTTTTT
TRBJ2-1 - TRBV29-1 TRBD2 CSVESIAGLDNEQFF TGCAGCGTTGAATCTATAGCGGGGCTTGACAATGAGCAGTTCTTC
TRBJ1-1 many TRBV19 - CASKGWEGRYTEAFF TGTGCCAGTAAGGGATGGGAAGGGAGGTACACTGAAGCTTTCTTT
TRBJ1-5 many TRBV6-6 TRBD1 CASSLGQGLNQPQHF TGTGCCAGCAGTTTAGGACAGGGGCTAAATCAGCCCCAGCATTTT
TRBJ2-7 - TRBV14 TRBD2 CASSTSTSGSIFYEQYF TGTGCCAGCAGTACCTCAACTAGCGGGAGTATTTTCTACGAGCAGTACTTC
TRBJ1-2 few TRBV7-9 TRBD1 CASSIGQGAGGYTF TGTGCCAGCAGCATTGGACAGGGGGCAGGGGGCTACACCTTC
TRBJ1-4 few TRBV24-1 TRBD1 CATSDSATGGPDNEKLFF TGTGCCACCAGTGATTCCGCCACAGGGGGGCCCGATAATGAAAAACTGTTTTTT
TRBJ1-3 - TRBV2 - CASGAGGAGNTIYF TGTGCCAGCGGAGCCGGAGGGGCTGGAAACACCATATATTTT
TRBJ1-3 - TRBV5-5 - CASSDLSTSGNTIYF TGTGCCAGCAGCGACTTATCAACCTCTGGAAACACCATATATTTT
TRBJ2-5 - TRBV4-1 - CASSQEVGRQETQYF TGCGCCAGCAGCCAAGAAGTCGGCAGGCAAGAGACCCAGTACTTC
TRBJ1-4 - TRBV4-1 TRBD1 CASSLASTGEKLFF TGCGCCAGCAGCCTAGCCTCGACAGGGGAAAAACTGTTTTTT
TRBJ2-5 few TRBV10-3 TRBD1 CAILDRAGETQYF TGTGCCATCCTGGACAGGGCGGGAGAGACCCAGTACTTC
TRBJ2-3 few TRBV7-3 - CASSFSRTDTQYF TGTGCCAGCAGCTTCTCCAGAACAGATACGCAGTATTTT
TRBJ1-1 - TRBV7-9 - CASSEAGATEAFF TGTGCCAGCAGTGAGGCCGGGGCCACTGAAGCTTTCTTT
TRBJ1-2 - TRBV12-3/TRBV12-4 - CANSLLTANYGYTF TGTGCCAACAGTTTGCTAACAGCGAACTATGGCTACACCTTC
TRBJ1-5 many TRBV14 - CASSSQTNQPQHF TGTGCCAGCAGCTCCCAGACAAATCAGCCCCAGCATTTT
TRBJ2-7 - TRBV29-1 - CSVEDQGIEQYF TGCAGCGTTGAAGATCAAGGAATCGAGCAGTACTTC
TRBJ2-7 few TRBV29-1 TRBD1 CSVVRDRNYEQYF TGCAGCGTAGTCCGGGACAGGAACTACGAGCAGTACTTC
TRBJ2-7 - TRBV2 TRBD2 CASSEAKGTSFYEQYF TGTGCCAGCAGTGAAGCGAAGGGGACTAGCTTTTACGAGCAGTACTTC
TRBJ2-2 - TRBV9 - CASSRGGTDNTGELLF TGTGCCAGCAGCCGGGGGGGGACAGACAACACCGGGGAGCTGCTTTTT
TRBJ1-2 - TRBV6-5 TRBD1 CASRRITGGESYGYTF TGTGCCAGCAGACGAATCACAGGGGGCGAGTCGTATGGCTACACCTTC
TRBJ1-2 many TRBV19 - CASRKGHNYGYTF TGTGCCAGTAGGAAGGGCCATAACTATGGCTACACCTTC